This entry lists 15 T cell receptor beta chains sequenced from one sample in a study of Graves' ophthalmopathy and Graves' hyperthyroidism. Scientists amplified the TCR beta CDR3 regions from RNA transcripts. A first-round RT-PCR used HTBI primers, followed by a second-round multiplex PCR. TCRdb analysed the multiplex PCR reads with MiXCR anew, one entry per CDR3 protein. This table holds 660,000 or so distinct CDR3 sequences, over 40% found once. Material: peripheral blood. These receptors were taken from an adult man with Graves' ophthalmopathy.

V usage is TRBV25-1 and J usage is TRBJ1-3, with D maybe TRBD1 (5 bases). The CDR3 extends over 17 amino acids. Germline CDR1 MGHDK, CDR2 SYGVNS. V was trimmed by 8 bases and J by 0 bases, leaving 20 bases between them. CDR3: CASSPVTRGSSGNTIYF. The CDR3 DNA follows: TGTGCCAGCTCACCGGTAACAAGGGGAAGCTCTGGAAACACCATATATTTT.

This clonotype was observed many times. The chain combines TRBV11-2 with TRBJ1-6, with 9 bases fitting TRBD1. Trimming cost V 5 bases and J 10 bases; bases outside gene matches: 9. CDR3 size: 15 residues. Per the germline V gene, CDR1 is SGHAT and CDR2 is FQNNGV. CDR3: CASSTGQGGASPLHF. Here the CDR3 DNA reads TGTGCCAGCAGCACGGGACAGGGAGGAGCCTCACCCCTCCACTTT.

This clonotype appeared a few times. This chain joins TRBV6-6 and TRBJ2-5; D is unresolved. The V gene's germline CDR1 is MNHNY and CDR2 SVGAGI (reference sequence). CDR3 size: 17 residues. The ends were cut back, 2 bases at V and 4 bases at J, with 20 bases in the middle. CDR3 loop: CASSYRRGHPLGETQYF. CDR3 nucleotides: TGTGCCAGCAGTTACAGGCGAGGTCACCCGTTAGGAGAGACCCAGTACTTC.

This clonotype was observed many times. V usage is TRBV19 and J usage is TRBJ1-4; no definite D call. Trimming cost V 11 bases and J 12 bases, with 7 bases left between them. CDR3 length equals 8 residues. The germline V gene encodes CDR1 LNHDA and CDR2 SQIVND (reference sequence). In nucleotides, the CDR3 is TGTGCCCTCACCGAACTGTTTTTT. It encodes CALTELFF.

Ten or more counts support this clonotype. This chain joins TRBV7-8 and TRBJ1-2; a weak D match, TRBD1 (5 bases). Germline CDR1 reads SGHVS; CDR2 reads FQNEAQ. Trimming took 0 bases from V and 2 from J, leaving 10 bases between them. The CDR3 totals 15 residues. Here the CDR3 DNA reads TGTGCCAGCAGCTTAGCGCGGGGGACCAACTATGGCTACACCTTC. Its protein product is CASSLARGTNYGYTF.

This chain connects TRBV10-3 to TRBJ2-7, with D perhaps given as TRBD1 or TRBD2 (5 bases each). Germline CDR1 and CDR2: ENHRY and SYGVKD. The germline V and J ends were trimmed by 7 bases and 3 bases, with 13 bases remaining between them. The CDR3 consists of 13 residues. CDR3 in DNA: TGTGCCATCAAGGGGACGGACAACTACGAGCAGTACTTC. Protein sequence: CAIKGTDNYEQYF.

CDR3 sequence reads: CASSPRREGVGVDAFF. DNA for the CDR3: TGTGCCAGCAGCCCGCGCCGGGAAGGGGTAGGCGTGGACGCTTTCTTT. The V call is TRBV7-9, the J call TRBJ1-1; tentatively, D is TRBD1 (5 bases). The CDR3 is made up of 16 amino acids. V was clipped by 5 bases and J by 11 bases, with 27 bases between them. In germline, CDR1 is SEHNR, CDR2 FQNEAQ (reference sequence).

J is TRBJ2-5 and V is TRBV4-2; 8 nucleotides match TRBD2. V shed 4 bases and J 10 bases; nucleotides not matched to a gene: 2. CDR3 length: 11 residues. From germline, CDR1 is LGHNA and CDR2 YNFKEQ. CDR3 residues: CASSLREGQYF. For the CDR3, the DNA is TGTGCCAGCAGCCTTCGGGAGGGCCAGTACTTC.

At least ten counts were recorded for this clonotype. The chain uses TRBV20-1 and TRBJ2-7; D is uncertain. V was cut by 3 bases and J by 3 bases, with 12 bases left in between. CDR3 size: 13 residues. Germline V gives CDR1 DFQATT, CDR2 SNEGSKA (reference sequence). In DNA, the CDR3 is TGCAGTGCTAGGGTGGGAACCCACTACGAGCAGTACTTC. Its translation is CSARVGTHYEQYF.

This clonotype showed up many times. As DNA, the CDR3 is TGTGCCAGCAGAGGGCGGGTTGTGGAGGGCACTGAAGCTTTCTTT. Translating it yields CASRGRVVEGTEAFF. The chain links TRBV25-1 to TRBJ1-1, with D unclear. The CDR3 length is 15 residues. Germline V gene lookup returns CDR1 MGHDK and CDR2 SYGVNS. Trimming cost V 6 bases and J 4 bases, with 18 bases left between them.

This clonotype was picked up many times. As DNA, the CDR3 is TGTGCCAGTACCTCCCGGGACAGGGCTTCACCCCTCCACTTT. Its translation is CASTSRDRASPLHF. The rearrangement links TRBV19 to TRBJ1-6; 9 nucleotides line up with TRBD1. CDR1 and CDR2 from the germline V gene are LNHDA and SQIVND (reference sequence). This CDR3 is built from 14 residues. Trimming at V came to 7 bases and at J to 9 bases, leaving 7 bases not matched to a gene.

The sample holds a few counts of this clonotype. The rearrangement uses TRBV19 and TRBJ2-7; 7 nucleotides line up with TRBD1. Trimming at V came to 2 bases and at J to 4 bases, leaving 5 bases not matched to a gene. CDR1 and CDR2 from the germline V gene are LNHDA and SQIVND (reference sequence). CDR3 length equals 14 residues. As DNA, the CDR3 is TGTGCCAGTAGTATACAGGGACAGATATACGAGCAGTACTTC. It is translated as CASSIQGQIYEQYF.

The rearrangement joins TRBV29-1 to TRBJ2-7; the match to TRBD2 covers 7 bases. After removal of 7 bases from V and 7 bases from J, the junction contained 13 bases not matched to a gene. Germline V gene data show CDR1 as SQVTM and CDR2 as ANQGSEA. The length of the CDR3 is 13 residues. CDR3 sequence reads: CSAVDQRGGEQYF. CDR3 DNA sequence: TGCAGCGCCGTAGACCAGCGGGGAGGGGAGCAGTACTTC.

This clonotype came up a few times. The J gene is TRBJ2-2, the V gene TRBV19, with D perhaps assigned TRBD1 or TRBD2 (5 bases each). This CDR3 is built from 16 residues. Trimming removed 6 bases at V and 6 bases at J, with 20 bases between. CDR1 is LNHDA, CDR2 SQIVND, per germline (reference sequence). The CDR3 DNA reads TGTGCCAGTAGGGGGACCCCGACAAAAAAGGCCGGGGAGCTGTTTTTT. This translates into CASRGTPTKKAGELFF.

As to this clonotype: No conserved phenylalanine or tryptophan is present at the end of the CDR3, so a read error is the likely explanation. No DNA is shown, since the ends of the CDR3 on it are uncertain; the CDR3 is the one TCRdb lists. The chain links TRBV7-8 to TRBJ2-2; the D call of TRBD2 is as the table states it, not checked on the DNA. Both ends counted, the CDR3 spans 10 residues. Germline CDR1 SGHVS, CDR2 FQNEAQ. CDR3 sequence: CASSRGGRLA.